These 20 T cell receptor beta chains were all obtained from the same sample, sequenced in a study of lymphopenia after photon versus proton radiotherapy (dated 2019 in TCRdb). Preparation of the library involved the immunoSEQ multiplex PCR assay. Entries here come from immuneACCESS through TCRdb and include only in-frame sequences with V and J called. Some clones fail to appear in such tables; in the studies checked, an unresolved V gene covers under half of the shortfall, and the cause of the remainder is unknown. Across this sample there are 15,000 to 20,000 clones, with more than 75% seen only once. The ten largest clones take up roughly 10% of the sample. Specimen: peripheral blood, collected from a patient treated with proton-based radiotherapy. These receptors were taken from an older man with pancreatic cancer.

The rearrangement joins TRBV7-8 to TRBJ1-1; the D gene is possibly TRBD1 (5 bases). This CDR3 region has 16 residues. In germline, CDR1 is SGHVS, CDR2 FQNEAQ. The V gene lost 1 base and the J gene lost 1 base, with 13 bases spanning the gap. The CDR3 protein is CASSLGFAQGNTEAFF. CDR3 in DNA: TGTGCCAGCAGCTTAGGGTTCGCGCAGGGGAACACTGAAGCTTTCTTT.

The rearrangement joins TRBV28 to TRBJ2-2; TRBD1 is a possible D gene (5 bases). Deletions cut 3 bases from V and 1 base from J, with 9 bases between. This CDR3 is built from 15 residues. Germline lookup yields CDR1 MDHEN and CDR2 SYDVKM. This CDR3 reads CASSFRTLNTGELFF. Here the CDR3 DNA reads TGTGCCAGCAGTTTCAGGACATTGAACACCGGGGAGCTGTTTTTT. Using reference TRBV28 and TRBJ2-2 for the parts outside the CDR3, the full variable domain is DVKVTQSSRYLVKRTGEKVFLECVQDMDHENMFWYRQDPGLGLRLIYFSYDVKMKEKGDIPEGYSVSREKKERFSLILESASTNQTSMYLCASSFRTLNTGELFFGEGSRLTVL.

The chain links TRBV18 to TRBJ1-3; TRBD1 is a possible D gene (6 bases). V lost 2 bases, J lost 2 bases, and 10 bases lay in between. This CDR3 comprises 15 residues. The germline V gene has CDR1 KGHSH and CDR2 LQKENI. CDR3 region: CASSPGRQAGNTIYF. CDR3 nucleotide sequence: TGTGCCAGCTCACCAGGTAGACAGGCTGGAAACACCATATATTTT.

The chain uses TRBV2 and TRBJ2-5; 13 bases are a match to TRBD2. Germline values: CDR1 SNHLY, CDR2 FYNNEI. CDR3 length: 20 amino acids. With 8 bases clipped from V and 1 base from J, the junction kept 19 bases outside the gene matches. CDR3 coding DNA: TGTGCCAGCCTCACACAGGGGGGACTAGCGGGACGCAATTCCCAAGAGACCCAGTACTTC. It encodes CASLTQGGLAGRNSQETQYF.

The sample holds one count of this clone. This chain links TRBV5-6 with TRBJ2-5, with 7 bases fitting TRBD1. Germline trimming cut 3 bases from V and 5 bases from J; bases unmatched to any gene: 13. Germline V CDR1 and CDR2: SGHDT, YYEEEE. The CDR3 extends over 16 amino acids. CDR3 sequence: CASSSLTGSSSETQYF. The CDR3 region has the DNA TGTGCCAGCAGCTCGTTGACAGGGTCTAGCTCGGAGACCCAGTACTTC.

This clone was seen just once. This chain uses TRBV10-2 with TRBJ2-2; the D gene is possibly TRBD1 (5 bases). Germline V gene sequence: CDR1 WSHSY, CDR2 SAAADI. The CDR3 totals 14 residues. V was trimmed by 7 bases and J by 3 bases, leaving 12 bases between them. The CDR3 is CASKDQGDTGELFF. CDR3 nucleotide sequence: TGCGCCAGCAAAGATCAGGGTGACACCGGGGAGCTGTTTTTT.

The rearrangement joins TRBV6-6 to TRBJ1-1, with TRBD1 matching over 12 bases. This CDR3 region has 15 residues. CDR1 and CDR2 from the germline V gene are MNHNY and SVGAGI (reference sequence). Trimming took 2 bases from V and 10 from J; bases not matched to a gene: 8. The CDR3 DNA reads TGTGCCAGCAGTTACCTTGGGACAGGGGGCTTAGCAGCTTTCTTT. Its translation: CASSYLGTGGLAAFF.

The genes are TRBV6-5 and TRBJ2-6; 7 positions agree with TRBD1. Germline CDR1 is MNHEY and CDR2 is SVGAGI. The CDR3 consists of 15 residues. The junction had 1 base not matched to a gene; V was cut back by 3 bases and J by 2 bases. This CDR3 is CASSYRGPGANVLTF. Here the CDR3 DNA reads TGTGCCAGCAGTTATAGGGGGCCTGGGGCCAACGTCCTGACTTTC.

The chain joins TRBV5-1 to TRBJ2-7; 8 bases map to TRBD1. After removal of 7 bases from V and 5 bases from J, the junction contained 11 bases not matched to a gene. In germline, CDR1 is SGHRS, CDR2 YFSETQ. The CDR3 extends over 14 amino acids. CDR3 in amino acids: CASSKGQDGDEQYF. The CDR3 region has the DNA TGCGCCAGCTCAAAGGGACAGGACGGCGACGAGCAGTACTTC.

The chain employs TRBV30 and TRBJ2-4, with 8 bases lining up with TRBD2. This CDR3 comprises 11 residues. Germline CDR1 and CDR2: GTSNPN and SVGIG (reference sequence). The DNA for the CDR3 is TGTACCGGGACTAGGGGCGACATTCAGTACTTC. Protein product: CTGTRGDIQYF.

The rearrangement uses TRBV19 and TRBJ1-5, with D perhaps TRBD1 (5 bases). Germline V lookup: CDR1 LNHDA, CDR2 SQIVND (reference sequence). CDR3 length: 11 residues. V was cut by 7 bases and J by 12 bases, with 13 bases left in between. The chain's CDR3 is CASTWATVQHF. As DNA, the CDR3 is TGTGCCAGTACCTGGGCGACAGTCCAGCATTTT.

Note on this clone: Other DNA sequences in the sample encode the same CDR3. The chain links TRBV6-1 to TRBJ2-5, with 8 positions matching TRBD1. With 5 bases clipped from V and 1 base from J, the junction kept 6 bases outside the gene matches. Per the germline V gene, CDR1 is MNHNS and CDR2 is SASEGT. The CDR3 runs to 15 residues. The CDR3 sequence: CASSRTGNGQETQYF. The CDR3 DNA is TGTGCCAGCAGTCGGACAGGGAACGGCCAAGAGACCCAGTACTTC.

The chain has TRBV11-3 and TRBJ2-7; no firm D call. V lost 1 base and J 8 bases, leaving 12 bases between the germline ends. The CDR3 covers 13 residues. Germline V gene data show CDR1 as SGHNT and CDR2 as YENEEA. The CDR3 DNA reads as TGTGCCAGCAGCTTAGCCCCACCGCTTCAGCAGTACTTC. Its protein is CASSLAPPLQQYF.

The genes are TRBV6-5 and TRBJ1-1; D is perhaps TRBD1 (5 bases). The V end lost 6 bases, the J end lost 2 bases, and 16 bases lay between the germline ends. Germline-derived CDR1 and CDR2 are MNHEY and SVGAGI. This CDR3 region has 15 residues. The chain's CDR3 is CASRDGHRTNTEAFF. The CDR3 DNA sequence: TGTGCCAGCAGGGACGGGCACAGGACCAACACTGAAGCTTTCTTT.

V gene TRBV10-1 combines with J gene TRBJ2-1; no firm D call. Germline V gene lookup returns CDR1 WNHNN and CDR2 SYGVQD (reference sequence). The CDR3 covers 15 residues. V gave up 0 bases and J gave up 3 bases, with 9 bases separating them. DNA of the CDR3: TGCGCCAGCAGTGAGTCGAGTGGCTACTACAATGAGCAGTTCTTC. Protein product: CASSESSGYYNEQFF.

The J gene is TRBJ2-7, the V gene TRBV19, with TRBD2 matching over 11 bases. V shed 5 bases and J 3 bases; nucleotides not matched to a gene: 9. The V gene's germline CDR1 is LNHDA and CDR2 SQIVND (reference sequence). The CDR3 extends over 16 amino acids. The CDR3 bases are TGTGCCAGTAGTCATTCCGGGACTAGCGGAGGCTACGAGCAGTACTTC. Encoded protein: CASSHSGTSGGYEQYF. Together with reference TRBV19 and TRBJ2-7, the CDR3 gives the full variable domain: DGGITQSPKYLFRKEGQNVTLSCEQNLNHDAMYWYRQDPGQGLRLIYYSQIVNDFQKGDIAEGYSVSREKKESFPLTVTSAQKNPTAFYLCASSHSGTSGGYEQYFGPGTRLTVT.

The genes are TRBV28 and TRBJ1-5, with D perhaps TRBD1 (6 bases). CDR3 length: 16 amino acids. Trimming pared 4 bases from V and 2 bases from J, leaving 15 bases between. Germline V lookup: CDR1 MDHEN, CDR2 SYDVKM. The DNA of the CDR3 is TGTGCCAGCAGTTCGACAGGAGGGGAGGGCAATCAGCCCCAGCATTTT. It codes for CASSSTGGEGNQPQHF.

The V call is TRBV2, the J call TRBJ1-5; unclear D gene. Germline assignment: CDR1 SNHLY and CDR2 FYNNEI. CDR3 length: 13 residues. V was trimmed by 8 bases and J by 2 bases, leaving 10 bases between them. This CDR3 is CASRVMGNQPQHF. The CDR3 nucleotides read TGTGCCAGCCGGGTGATGGGCAATCAGCCCCAGCATTTT.

The V gene is TRBV6-1, the J gene TRBJ2-7, with a weak D call TRBD1 (7 bases). The CDR3 totals 15 residues. The V and J ends lost 3 bases and 1 base respectively, with 13 bases between them. Germline CDR1 is MNHNS and CDR2 is SASEGT. The CDR3 DNA follows: TGTGCCAGCAGTGATGCGGGACAGCCTTCCTACGAGCAGTACTTC. It specifies CASSDAGQPSYEQYF.

This chain links TRBV7-2 with TRBJ2-7, with D possibly matching TRBD2 (5 bases). The CDR3 contains 15 residues. CDR1 is SGHTA and CDR2 is FQGNSA in the germline V gene. V lost 1 base to trimming and J lost 0 bases, with 10 bases between them. DNA for the CDR3: TGTGCCAGCAGCTTAGTAGTCACTAGCTCCTACGAGCAGTACTTC. Translated, it gives CASSLVVTSSYEQYF.